One sample yielded the 22 T cell receptor beta chains listed below, sequenced in a study of human T cells and chemical hapten exposure (dated by TCRdb to the early 2020s). What the time point label conveys for this sample: patch test 3, about 24 weeks after DPC sensitization. The treatment or condition label of this sample denotes: therapeutic diphenylcyclopropenone sensitization with weekly scalp DPC. The library was prepared using RACE. These reads were obtained on a NextSeq 500. TCRdb redid the processing of the public reads, applying fastp at Q25 and MiXCR, and retained in-frame beta chains. One record per CDR3 amino acid sequence lists the most common genes and DNA. The sample table lists 150,000 to 200,000 distinct CDR3 sequences, 25% to 30% of them with a count of one. The leading ten clones occupy 2.1% of the sample. The specimen was whole blood, collected in connection with sensitization to the hapten diphenylcyclopropenone (DPC). All receptors come from a woman aged 18-29 years with alopecia areata. Some clones in this sample may be carry-over from other donors' samples.

The gene calls are TRBV28 and TRBJ1-1, with a weak D call TRBD1 (5 bases). Per germline, CDR1 MDHEN and CDR2 SYDVKM. The V end lost 3 bases, the J end lost 5 bases, and 10 bases lay between the germline ends. The CDR3 sequence is 13 residues long. Written as DNA, the CDR3 is TGTGCCAGCAGTTTGCCAGGGTGGACTGAAGCTTTCTTT. It encodes CASSLPGWTEAFF.

J is TRBJ2-1 and V is TRBV20-1, with 11 bases that match TRBD2. The junction had 11 bases not matched to a gene; V was cut back by 3 bases and J by 7 bases. This CDR3 has 16 amino acids. The V gene's germline CDR1 is DFQATT and CDR2 SNEGSKA (reference sequence). CDR3: CSASGASGRFGNEQFF. The CDR3 DNA sequence: TGCAGTGCTAGTGGGGCTAGCGGGAGGTTTGGGAATGAGCAGTTCTTC.

This chain uses TRBV28 with TRBJ1-5; 7 nucleotides align to TRBD1. From germline, CDR1 is MDHEN and CDR2 SYDVKM. CDR3 size: 13 residues. The V segment lost 4 bases and the J segment 8 bases; nucleotides outside the gene matches: 5. CDR3 amino acids: CASSSTGLEPQHF. DNA for the CDR3: TGTGCCAGCAGTTCGACAGGGCTGGAGCCCCAGCATTTT. The full variable domain, its missing parts supplied by reference TRBV28 and TRBJ1-5, is DVKVTQSSRYLVKRTGEKVFLECVQDMDHENMFWYRQDPGLGLRLIYFSYDVKMKEKGDIPEGYSVSREKKERFSLILESASTNQTSMYLCASSSTGLEPQHFGDGTRLSIL.

This clonotype was seen a few times. V usage is TRBV5-1 and J usage is TRBJ2-6; D uncertain. Trimming stripped 1 base from V and 0 bases from J, with 8 bases between. Germline CDR1 reads SGHRS; CDR2 reads YFSETQ. The CDR3 loop spans 16 amino acids. CDR3 nucleotides: TGCGCCAGCAGCTTGTCACCGCGCTCTGGGGCCAACGTCCTGACTTTC. Its translation: CASSLSPRSGANVLTF. The whole variable domain, remainder taken from reference TRBV5-1 and TRBJ2-6, is KAGVTQTPRYLIKTRGQQVTLSCSPISGHRSVSWYQQTPGQGLQFLFEYFSETQRNKGNFPGRFSGRQFSNSRSEMNVSTLELGDSALYLCASSLSPRSGANVLTFGAGSRLTVL.

In this sample, this clonotype turned up many times. This chain connects TRBV6-6 to TRBJ1-5; D possibly corresponds to TRBD1 (5 bases). V lost 6 bases to trimming and J lost 5 bases, with 11 bases between them. This CDR3 is 13 amino acids long. Germline values: CDR1 MNHNY, CDR2 SVGAGI (reference sequence). CDR3 coding DNA: TGTGCCAGCAGGAAGGGGTACGATCAGCCCCAGCATTTT. It yields the protein CASRKGYDQPQHF.

The chain has TRBV25-1 and TRBJ1-4, with 7 bases that match TRBD1. J gave up 5 bases and V 6 bases, and 21 bases lay outside the gene matches. The V gene's germline CDR1 is MGHDK and CDR2 SYGVNS. This CDR3 has 19 residues. CDR3: CASRTQWGRGALSNEKLFF. CDR3 nucleotide sequence: TGTGCCAGCAGAACACAGTGGGGCAGGGGGGCCCTATCGAATGAAAAACTGTTTTTT.

This chain connects TRBV20-1 to TRBJ2-7; 7 positions agree with TRBD1. The CDR3 spans 14 residues. The germline V gene has CDR1 DFQATT and CDR2 SNEGSKA (reference sequence). The CDR3 loop is CTTSRQGSSYEQYF. CDR3 DNA: TGCACCACTTCCCGACAGGGTTCCTCCTACGAGCAGTACTTC.

Points on this clonotype: This may arise from a read error, as a much more abundant clone is one base away. The conserved phenylalanine or tryptophan is not found at the CDR3 terminus, so this likely reflects a read error. This rearrangement joins TRBV6-2 or TRBV6-3 to TRBJ2-3, with TRBD2 identical over 11 bases. CDR1 is MNHEY, CDR2 SVGEGT, per germline. The CDR3 consists of 18 residues. Unmatched junction bases numbered 11, after V lost 2 bases and J lost 4 bases. The CDR3 reads CASSYAIPSGRKADTQYS. CDR3 DNA sequence: TGTGCCAGCAGTTACGCCATCCCTAGCGGGAGGAAAGCAGATACGCAGTATTCT.

The CDR3: CASRLDSSDTQYF. CDR3 DNA: TGTGCCAGCAGATTGGACAGCTCAGATACGCAGTATTTT. V gene TRBV6-5 combines with J gene TRBJ2-3, with a tentative D call TRBD1 (6 bases). The V end lost 6 bases, the J end lost 4 bases, and 11 bases lay between the germline ends. CDR3 length equals 13 residues. CDR1 MNHEY and CDR2 SVGAGI come from the germline V gene.

There are a few counts of this clonotype. The gene calls are TRBV5-1 and TRBJ2-1, with D maybe TRBD1 (5 bases). Trimming pared 0 bases from V and 7 bases from J, leaving 14 bases between. CDR1 and CDR2 (germline): SGHRS, YFSETQ. CDR3 length equals 15 residues. CDR3 loop: CASSLAGRSVNEQFF. In nucleotides, the CDR3 is TGCGCCAGCAGCTTGGCAGGGCGGAGTGTGAATGAGCAGTTCTTC.

In its sample, this clonotype was seen many times. V usage is TRBV29-1 and J usage is TRBJ1-2; possibly TRBD1 for D (5 bases). The germline V and J ends were trimmed by 4 bases and 3 bases, with 12 bases remaining between them. Germline-derived CDR1 and CDR2 are SQVTM and ANQGSEA. This CDR3 spans 13 amino acids. This CDR3 reads CSVGNRRDYGYTF. Here the CDR3 DNA reads TGCAGCGTTGGAAACAGGCGGGACTATGGCTACACCTTC.

The gene calls are TRBV3-1 and TRBJ2-5, with D possibly being TRBD2 (6 bases). Deletions cut 5 bases from V and 5 bases from J, with 12 bases between. The CDR3 consists of 13 residues. Germline V gene lookup returns CDR1 LGHDT and CDR2 YNNKEL (reference sequence). The CDR3 loop is CASSSGSGETQYF. The CDR3, as DNA: TGTGCCAGCAGCTCCGGGAGCGGGGAGACCCAGTACTTC.

This clonotype was observed a handful of times. The chain uses TRBV10-3 and TRBJ2-5, with D tentatively TRBD2 (5 bases). Trimming cost V 2 bases and J 1 base, with 8 bases left between them. The CDR3 runs 14 residues. CDR1 and CDR2 (germline): ENHRY, SYGVKD. CDR3 amino acids: CAISEPGLQETQYF. CDR3 nucleotides: TGTGCCATCAGTGAGCCCGGACTCCAAGAGACCCAGTACTTC.

This clonotype has just a few counts. The chain joins TRBV20-1 to TRBJ1-6, with a tentative D call TRBD1 (5 bases). Trimming pared 1 base from V and 1 base from J, leaving 20 bases between. The CDR3 consists of 19 residues. The germline V gene encodes CDR1 DFQATT and CDR2 SNEGSKA (reference sequence). CDR3 DNA sequence: TGCAGTGCTAGAGGAATAATGTCGACAGTAGGGTCCTATAATTCACCCCTCCACTTT. It translates to CSARGIMSTVGSYNSPLHF.

V gene TRBV15 combines with J gene TRBJ2-1; weak D call: TRBD1 (6 bases). The CDR3 consists of 17 residues. CDR1 LNHNV and CDR2 YYDKDF come from the germline V gene (reference sequence). V lost 0 bases, J lost 7 bases, and 19 bases lay in between. The CDR3 is CATSRDWGRGTSNEQFF. The CDR3 DNA reads as TGTGCCACCAGCAGAGATTGGGGGCGAGGGACCTCAAATGAGCAGTTCTTC. Complete variable domain (other parts from reference TRBV15 and TRBJ2-1): DAMVIQNPRYQVTQFGKPVTLSCSQTLNHNVMYWYQQKSSQAPKLLFHYYDKDFNNEADTPDNFQSRRPNTSFCFLDIRSPGLGDTAMYLCATSRDWGRGTSNEQFFGPGTRLTVL.

This clonotype turned up a few times. The DNA for the CDR3 is TGCAGTGCTAGTTCGAAGGGGGCTGTTGCCGGGGAGCTGTTTTTT. It yields the protein CSASSKGAVAGELFF. The chain combines TRBV20-1 with TRBJ2-2; 7 bases agree with TRBD1. Germline CDR1 DFQATT, CDR2 SNEGSKA (reference sequence). The CDR3 totals 15 residues. The ends lost 3 bases at V and 6 bases at J; junction bases unmatched: 10.

The chain recombines TRBV7-9 with TRBJ2-5, with 7 bases aligning to TRBD1. From germline, CDR1 is SEHNR and CDR2 FQNEAQ (reference sequence). V lost 2 bases, J lost 3 bases, and 6 bases stayed unmatched. This CDR3 has 15 amino acids. The CDR3 nucleotides are TGTGCCAGCAGCTTAAGGGGACAGTTGGAAGAGACCCAGTACTTC. Encoded protein: CASSLRGQLEETQYF.

The genes are TRBV5-1 and TRBJ2-2; D perhaps matches TRBD1 (5 bases). Trimming stripped 2 bases from V and 0 bases from J, with 11 bases between. This CDR3 has 16 amino acids. The germline gives CDR1 SGHRS, CDR2 YFSETQ. CDR3 sequence: CASSFRQPTNTGELFF. The DNA of the CDR3 is TGCGCCAGCAGCTTTAGACAGCCGACGAACACCGGGGAGCTGTTTTTT.

The chain recombines TRBV11-2 with TRBJ2-3; TRBD2 agrees at 11 bases. The CDR3 totals 15 residues. The V gene end was trimmed by 5 bases and the J gene end by 5 bases; junction bases not matched to a gene: 6. Looked up from germline, CDR1 is SGHAT and CDR2 is FQNNGV. The CDR3: CASSLSGGAGDTQYF. DNA for the CDR3: TGTGCCAGCAGCCTTAGCGGGGGGGCAGGAGATACGCAGTATTTT.

This clonotype was counted ten times or more. This chain connects TRBV9 to TRBJ1-5; D is ambiguous. CDR1 SGDLS and CDR2 YYNGEE come from the germline V gene. V lost 0 bases to trimming and J lost 3 bases, with 7 bases between them. This CDR3 comprises 14 residues. The CDR3: CASSVGPDNQPQHF. CDR3 DNA: TGTGCCAGCAGCGTAGGGCCAGACAATCAGCCCCAGCATTTT.

This clonotype was seen more than once but under ten times. This chain connects TRBV5-1 to TRBJ1-6; D gene uncertain. CDR3 length: 12 residues. Germline loops: CDR1 SGHRS, CDR2 YFSETQ. Trimming removed 0 bases at V and 9 bases at J, with 4 bases between. The CDR3 reads CASSLDLSPLHF. CDR3 coding DNA: TGCGCCAGCAGCTTGGACCTTTCACCCCTCCACTTT.

The chain links TRBV10-3 to TRBJ1-5; TRBD1 matches 10 bases. There are 13 residues in the CDR3. V shed 9 bases, J shed 3 bases, and the junction held 2 bases outside the gene matches. CDR1 and CDR2 from the germline V gene are ENHRY and SYGVKD. CDR3 bases: TGTGCCATGGGACAGGGGAACAATCAGCCCCAGCATTTT. Its translation is CAMGQGNNQPQHF.